Listed below are T cell receptor beta chains from one sample, sequenced in a study of shared clonotypes between healthy human individuals. Assay: immunoSEQ multiplex PCR; the TCRdb copy retains only in-frame clones and omits some. The data show about 1.4 million clones, roughly 96% seen once. The source material was naive CD4+ T cells sorted from blood. The source of these receptors is a man younger than 40 in good health. Both conserved end residues are part of each CDR3. Fields, in order: clone size, V gene, CDR3 protein. Expanded clones get a size class; other rows say once, few or many, or leave the size out.

>.|TRBV11-2
CASSTLRLDYEQYF
>.|TRBV18
CASSPGEAKNIQYF
>.|TRBV25-1
CASSEFEGRRAGELFF
>.|TRBV7-2
CASSTRARNEQFF
>.|TRBV4-1
CASSPAERKSYEQYF
>once|TRBV11-2
CASSLVGRGEETQYF
>.|TRBV5-6
CASSLGQSYGYTF
>.|TRBV20-1
CSAIENTEAFF
>.|TRBV11-1
CASSLARTSGSRQETQYF
>once|TRBV2
CASGRAYSETQYF
>.|TRBV2
CASSDPSLYEQYF
>.|TRBV18
CASSPGQTRYNEQFF
>.|TRBV5-1
CASSLEPGRARETQYF
>.|TRBV29-1
CSVRGLLTDTQYF
>.|TRBV30
CAWKAGGTYEQYF
>.|TRBV5-4
CASSSLWLAGGPHSETQYF
>.|TRBV7-2
CASSLGSGRSTDTQYF
>.|TRBV30
CAWSVLGLAGAYEQFF
>.|TRBV10-3
CAISESRSGGGNGYTF
>.|TRBV7-3
CASSSSGSSYEQYF
>.|TRBV20-1
CSAQGMGEQFF
>.|TRBV7-2
CASSPRLAGLSHEQYF
>.|TRBV5-1
CASSFLAGVSNEQFF